The rows below give T cell receptor beta chains drawn from one sample of a study of blood T cell repertoires in COVID-19. Repertoires were generated with immunoSEQ multiplex PCR, while TCRdb's copy carries only in-frame clones and drops some. The sample includes around 150,000 clones, 85% to 90% of them seen just once. The specimen sequenced was peripheral blood. The receptors were gathered from a man aged 50-60 years with active or convalescent COVID-19. CDR3s include the opening cysteine and the closing phenylalanine or tryptophan. The D gene is left open where the match is weak. A clone size is listed for some rows: how often the clone was seen (once, few, many), or a class if it is expanded.

J: TRBJ1-2
V: TRBV6-5
size: NA
D: TRBD1
DNA: TGTGCCAGCTGGACAGGGTCCTTAAATGGCTATGGCTACACCTTC
CDR3: CASWTGSLNGYGYTF

J: TRBJ2-1
V: TRBV14
size: NA
D: TRBD2
DNA: TGTGCCAGCAGCCAAGATCGACTAGCGGGAGTAAGGAATGAGCAGTTCTTC
CDR3: CASSQDRLAGVRNEQFF

J: TRBJ2-2
V: TRBV19
size: few
D: NA
DNA: TGTGCCAGTCAAAGCTACGGGGAGCTGTTTTTT
CDR3: CASQSYGELFF

J: TRBJ2-7
V: TRBV18
size: NA
D: NA
DNA: TGTGCCAGCTCACCACTCGGGAGCTCCTACGAGCAGTACTTC
CDR3: CASSPLGSSYEQYF

J: TRBJ1-3
V: TRBV19
size: NA
D: NA
DNA: TGTGCCAGTACCGGACAGATCTCTGGAAACACCATATATTTT
CDR3: CASTGQISGNTIYF

J: TRBJ1-6
V: TRBV28
size: NA
D: NA
DNA: TGTGCCAGCAGTCCCCCGGACAGCCCGGGTTCACCCCTCCACTTT
CDR3: CASSPPDSPGSPLHF

J: TRBJ1-2
V: TRBV4-1
size: NA
D: TRBD1
DNA: TGCGCCAGCAGCCATCGTGGACAGGACTATGGCTACACCTTC
CDR3: CASSHRGQDYGYTF

J: TRBJ1-5
V: TRBV21-1
size: NA
D: NA
DNA: TGTGCCAGCAGCCCCGTGGGGACTCCTTTCGTATATAGCAATCAGCCCCAGCATTTT
CDR3: CASSPVGTPFVYSNQPQHF

J: TRBJ1-2
V: TRBV28
size: NA
D: NA
DNA: TGTGCCAGCAGGAGCGACGGCTATGGCTACACCTTC
CDR3: CASRSDGYGYTF

J: TRBJ1-3
V: TRBV9
size: NA
D: NA
DNA: TGTGCCAGCAGCCCTCGAACAGCTTTCGGAAACACCATATATTTT
CDR3: CASSPRTAFGNTIYF

J: TRBJ1-5
V: TRBV28
size: few
D: NA
DNA: TGTGCCAGCAGTTTATCCCAATGGGGGGGAGTGGGTCAGCCCCAGCATTTT
CDR3: CASSLSQWGGVGQPQHF

J: TRBJ1-4
V: TRBV6-5
size: NA
D: NA
DNA: TGTGCCAGCAGTACCGGGGAACGGGAAAAACTGTTTTTT
CDR3: CASSTGEREKLFF

J: TRBJ1-5
V: TRBV7-2
size: NA
D: NA
DNA: TGTGCCAGCAGCTTAGGGACAGTCAATCAGCCCCAGCATTTT
CDR3: CASSLGTVNQPQHF

J: TRBJ1-1
V: TRBV2
size: NA
D: NA
DNA: TGTGCCAGCCCCCGAAGGGGTAAGAACACTGAAGCTTTCTTT
CDR3: CASPRRGKNTEAFF

J: TRBJ1-6
V: TRBV6-5
size: NA
D: NA
DNA: TGTGCCAGCAGCAAACGGTCACCCCTCCACTTT
CDR3: CASSKRSPLHF

J: TRBJ2-4
V: TRBV3-1/TRBV3-2
size: NA
D: NA
DNA: TGTGCCAGCAGCCGGACGTGGGGGGGCGCCGGCAAAAACATTCAGTACTTC
CDR3: CASSRTWGGAGKNIQYF

J: TRBJ2-5
V: TRBV7-9
size: NA
D: NA
DNA: TGTGCCAGCAGCTTAGGAAGATGGGAAGGGAGCGTCCAAGAGACCCAGTACTTC
CDR3: CASSLGRWEGSVQETQYF

J: TRBJ2-7
V: TRBV6-5
size: NA
D: TRBD2
DNA: TGTGCCAGCGCTCATAGCGGGAGCAACTACGAGCAGTACTTC
CDR3: CASAHSGSNYEQYF

J: TRBJ1-1
V: TRBV4-3
size: NA
D: NA
DNA: TGCGCCAGCAGCCAAGTGGACACCCACACTGAAGCTTTCTTT
CDR3: CASSQVDTHTEAFF

J: TRBJ2-5
V: TRBV29-1
size: NA
D: TRBD1
DNA: TGCAGCGGAGGACAGGCCCAAGAGACCCAGTACTTC
CDR3: CSGGQAQETQYF

J: TRBJ1-5
V: TRBV24-1
size: NA
D: NA
DNA: TGTGCCACCAGTGAGGGGCAGGGCCCCAATCAGCCCCAGCATTTT
CDR3: CATSEGQGPNQPQHF

J: TRBJ2-2
V: TRBV3-1/TRBV3-2
size: NA
D: TRBD2
DNA: TGTGCCAGCAGCCAAGAGGGACTAGCGGGCCGGAACACCGGGGAGCTGTTTTTT
CDR3: CASSQEGLAGRNTGELFF

J: TRBJ1-5
V: TRBV10-3
size: NA
D: NA
DNA: TGTGCCATCAGTGAGCAAGACAGCGCGCAGAATAGCAATCAGCCCCAGCATTTT
CDR3: CAISEQDSAQNSNQPQHF

J: TRBJ1-3
V: TRBV4-2
size: NA
D: NA
DNA: TGTGCCAGCAGCCAAGATAAGGCGGAAGCTGGAAACACCATATATTTT
CDR3: CASSQDKAEAGNTIYF

J: TRBJ2-2
V: TRBV2
size: NA
D: TRBD2
DNA: TGTGCCAGCAGCCCCGGGACTAGCGGGAGAGGCGGGGAGCTGTTTTTT
CDR3: CASSPGTSGRGGELFF

J: TRBJ1-5
V: TRBV27
size: NA
D: NA
DNA: TGTGCCAGCAGTTATCGAGGCAGCAATCAGCCCCAGCATTTT
CDR3: CASSYRGSNQPQHF

J: TRBJ2-2
V: TRBV25-1
size: NA
D: TRBD2
DNA: TGTGCCAGCAGCCATCGAATTACTAGCGGGAGGGCCACCGGGGAGCTGTTTTTT
CDR3: CASSHRITSGRATGELFF

J: TRBJ1-4
V: TRBV28
size: NA
D: TRBD1
DNA: TGTGCCAGCGGTGAAGGGACAGGTGGACCCAAACTGTTTTTT
CDR3: CASGEGTGGPKLFF

J: TRBJ2-1
V: TRBV10-3
size: NA
D: NA
DNA: TGTGCCATCAGTGAGTCGGAGAGGCCCTCCTACAATGAGCAGTTCTTC
CDR3: CAISESERPSYNEQFF

J: TRBJ2-2
V: TRBV7-9
size: NA
D: NA
DNA: TGTGCCAGCAGCTTCGACAGCGGGGAGCTGTTTTTT
CDR3: CASSFDSGELFF

J: TRBJ2-2
V: TRBV5-1
size: NA
D: NA
DNA: TGCGCCAGCAGCTTGGCCGGGTACACCGGGGAGCTGTTTTTT
CDR3: CASSLAGYTGELFF

J: TRBJ2-1
V: TRBV29-1
size: NA
D: NA
DNA: TGCAGCGTTGAAGGATCTTATACTACCGTGAGCTCCTACAATGAGCAGTTCTTC
CDR3: CSVEGSYTTVSSYNEQFF

J: TRBJ1-2
V: TRBV5-4
size: NA
D: NA
DNA: TGTGCCAGCCATAGGGAGGGCGCTTATGGCTACACCTTC
CDR3: CASHREGAYGYTF

J: TRBJ2-3
V: TRBV28
size: NA
D: TRBD1
DNA: TGTGCCAGCAACCGGGGACAGGGGAATCGCGCAGATACGCAGTATTTT
CDR3: CASNRGQGNRADTQYF

J: TRBJ2-2
V: TRBV9
size: once
D: TRBD1
DNA: TGTGCCAGCAGCGCCCGCGGACAGGGAGGCTTCGGGGAGCTGTTTTTT
CDR3: CASSARGQGGFGELFF

J: TRBJ1-1
V: TRBV3-1/TRBV3-2
size: NA
D: NA
DNA: TGTGCCAGCAGCCAAGATATTCCGACAACCACTGAAGCTTTCTTT
CDR3: CASSQDIPTTTEAFF

J: TRBJ2-3
V: TRBV29-1
size: NA
D: TRBD2
DNA: TGCAGCGTTCTAGCGGGAGGAGATACGCAGTATTTT
CDR3: CSVLAGGDTQYF

J: TRBJ2-4
V: TRBV2
size: NA
D: TRBD1
DNA: TGTGCCAGCAGTGATATGGGACAGAGTAACTTAGCCAAAAACATTCAGTACTTC
CDR3: CASSDMGQSNLAKNIQYF

J: TRBJ2-3
V: TRBV28
size: NA
D: TRBD2
DNA: TGTGCCAGCAGACTCCCGGGAGGGCCAGATACGCAGTATTTT
CDR3: CASRLPGGPDTQYF

J: TRBJ2-3
V: TRBV21-1
size: NA
D: NA
DNA: TGTGCCAGCACTCCAAAGGAGGGGACAGCTTTAGACACAGATACGCAGTATTTT
CDR3: CASTPKEGTALDTDTQYF

J: TRBJ2-7
V: TRBV7-8
size: NA
D: NA
DNA: TGTGCCAGCAGCCAAGGGGGATACGAGCAGTACTTC
CDR3: CASSQGGYEQYF

J: TRBJ2-5
V: TRBV25-1
size: NA
D: NA
DNA: TGTGCCAGCAGGATGGAGGGAACCGAGACCCAGTACTTC
CDR3: CASRMEGTETQYF

J: TRBJ2-7
V: TRBV10-2
size: once
D: TRBD2
DNA: TGCGCCAGCAGTGACCTAAGGACTAGCGTCTCCTACGAGCAGTACTTC
CDR3: CASSDLRTSVSYEQYF

J: TRBJ2-1
V: TRBV7-3
size: NA
D: TRBD1
DNA: TGTGCCAGCAGCCTGGGGACAGGGGGCCACGATGAGCAGTTCTTC
CDR3: CASSLGTGGHDEQFF

J: TRBJ2-7
V: TRBV18
size: NA
D: NA
DNA: TGTGCCAGCTCACCTTCAACTGCTAGGGAGCAGTACTTC
CDR3: CASSPSTAREQYF

J: TRBJ2-5
V: TRBV5-1
size: NA
D: TRBD2
DNA: TGCGCCAGCAGCTTGCTAGCGGGAGGGCCTGGGGAGACCCAGTACTTC
CDR3: CASSLLAGGPGETQYF

J: TRBJ1-5
V: TRBV6-1
size: NA
D: NA
DNA: TGTGCCAGCAGTGAAGTGGCAGGGAAACAGCCCCAGCATTTT
CDR3: CASSEVAGKQPQHF

J: TRBJ2-1
V: TRBV28
size: NA
D: NA
DNA: TGTGCCAGCAGTTCGGGAGACAGGGTACGAAATGGGTTCTTC
CDR3: CASSSGDRVRNGFF

J: TRBJ2-7
V: TRBV7-2
size: NA
D: TRBD2
DNA: TGTGCCAGCAGCATACCCGGGACTAGCGGGAAAGAGCAGTACTTC
CDR3: CASSIPGTSGKEQYF

J: TRBJ2-2
V: TRBV2
size: NA
D: TRBD2
DNA: TGTGCCAGCAGTGAGGGGCTAGCGGGAGGGCATCTAAACACCGGGGAGCTGTTTTTT
CDR3: CASSEGLAGGHLNTGELFF

J: TRBJ2-4
V: TRBV6-5
size: NA
D: NA
DNA: TGTGCCAGCAGTTACTCTAGCGCCATCCTCAACATTCAGTACTTC
CDR3: CASSYSSAILNIQYF

J: TRBJ2-2
V: TRBV4-3
size: NA
D: TRBD2
DNA: TGCGCCAGCAGTTCGACTAGCATAACCGGGGAGCTGTTTTTT
CDR3: CASSSTSITGELFF

J: TRBJ2-2
V: TRBV11-3
size: NA
D: TRBD1
DNA: TGTGCCAGCAGCCAGGGACAGGGATCCATCGGGGAGCTGTTTTTT
CDR3: CASSQGQGSIGELFF

J: TRBJ2-7
V: TRBV19
size: NA
D: NA
DNA: TGTGCCAGTAGGAGGGCGGGACCGTCCTACGAGCAGTACTTC
CDR3: CASRRAGPSYEQYF

J: TRBJ2-7
V: TRBV2
size: NA
D: NA
DNA: TGTGCCAGCAGTGAGCGGGGGCCGCCGCCCTACGAGCAGTACTTC
CDR3: CASSERGPPPYEQYF

J: TRBJ2-3
V: TRBV6-6
size: NA
D: TRBD2
DNA: TGTGCCAGCAGCAGACTAGCAGTCCCGCAGGATACGCAGTATTTT
CDR3: CASSRLAVPQDTQYF

J: TRBJ1-5
V: TRBV28
size: NA
D: NA
DNA: TGTGCCAGCAGCCCATCTTCGGGGTTTGGCAGCCTTTATGATCAGCCCCAGCATTTT
CDR3: CASSPSSGFGSLYDQPQHF